This TCR beta chain came from a study of blood T cell repertoires in COVID-19. Study information: The United States, Italy and Spain provided the acute and convalescent COVID-19 samples. The analysed material was cDNA or gDNA that came from T cells, B-cell-depleted T cells, or PBMCs.

Original methodology: The assay estimated nucleated cells by amplifying reference gene primers. TCRdb's table, derived via immunoSEQ multiplex PCR, lists solely in-frame clones and lacks some. V, J and clone size are those of that table, while D and trimming were read from the DNA. The repertoire holds about 150,000 clones, with roughly 81% as singletons. Germline CDR1 reads SGHDT; CDR2 reads YYEEEE. The V end was cut by 2 bases, the J end by 6 bases, with 11 bases between. The CDR3 has 13 amino acids. The sequence was collected from a human donor with acute or convalescent COVID-19. The donor label of this sample is uncertain. The chain carries TRBV5-6 and TRBJ1-1; maybe TRBD1 (6 bases). The sample was peripheral blood. The chain's CDR3 is CASSLNRVAEAFF. The CDR3 bases are TGTGCCAGCAGCTTAAACAGGGTGGCTGAAGCTTTCTTT.